This entry lists 8 T cell receptor beta chains sequenced from one sample in a study of blood T cells in healthy people across ages. With a J-beta primer mix and a sample-barcoded 5' primer, a second PCR ran roughly 6 to 11 cycles. From the 5' RACE reads, TCRdb called clonotypes with MiXCR, one entry per CDR3 protein. The sample has 1.5 million to 2 million distinct CDR3 sequences, roughly 27% seen once. The sequenced sample consisted of blood. The receptors here all came from a woman aged 25-40 years in good health.

The chain has TRBV9 and TRBJ1-5; possibly TRBD1 for D (6 bases). The CDR3 is 15 amino acids. Trimming took off 2 bases at V and 0 bases at J, with 9 bases between the two ends. The germline V gene encodes CDR1 SGDLS and CDR2 YYNGEE. CDR3 amino acids: CASSVGTNSNQPQHF. CDR3 nucleotides: TGTGCCAGCAGCGTTGGGACAAATAGCAATCAGCCCCAGCATTTT.

In this sample, this clonotype turned up many times. This rearrangement joins TRBV6-5 to TRBJ2-1; 9 bases map to TRBD2. This CDR3 comprises 15 residues. V lost 7 bases to trimming and J lost 4 bases; unmatched junction nucleotides: 8. Looked up from germline, CDR1 is MNHEY and CDR2 is SVGAGI. CDR3 DNA: TGTGCCAGCAACAGAGCGGGAGGAATGTACAATGAGCAGTTCTTC. Its translation is CASNRAGGMYNEQFF.

Comment on this clonotype: A much larger clone lies one base from this, so it may be a read error. This sequence joins TRBV4-1 and TRBJ2-7; D call uncertain. The CDR3 is 14 amino acids. CDR1 is MGHRA and CDR2 is YSYEKL in the germline V gene. Trimming removed 2 bases at V and 3 bases at J, with 11 bases between. The CDR3, as DNA: TGCGCCAGCAGCCAAATACAGAAAGGCTACGAGCAGTACTTC. This translates into CASSQIQKGYEQYF.

There are a few counts of this clonotype. V and J are TRBV7-2 and TRBJ2-3; a weak D match, TRBD1 (6 bases). Trimming cost V 5 bases and J 8 bases, with 11 bases left between them. The CDR3 contains 12 residues. CDR1 and CDR2 (germline): SGHTA, FQGNSA. This CDR3 is CASSQDRSTQYF. As DNA, the CDR3 is TGTGCCAGCAGCCAGGACAGATCTACGCAGTATTTT.

The table lists this clonotype with many counts. The V and J genes are TRBV7-6 and TRBJ2-7, with unresolved D. Germline V gene sequence: CDR1 SGHVS, CDR2 FNYEAQ. The CDR3 runs 12 residues. Trimming left V 5 bases short and J 5 bases short, with 10 bases between. DNA for the CDR3: TGTGCCAGCAGCGTCAATGTCGACGAGCAGTACTTC. Translation: CASSVNVDEQYF.

This sequence joins TRBV2 and TRBJ2-1; no reliable D call. V was clipped by 7 bases and J by 6 bases, with 10 bases between them. Germline CDR1 SNHLY, CDR2 FYNNEI. This CDR3 is built from 12 residues. The CDR3, as DNA: TGTGCCAGCACATTAGACGGCAATGAGCAGTTCTTC. This gives the protein CASTLDGNEQFF.

As regards this clonotype: A much more abundant neighbour one base away suggests this may be a read error. The chain uses TRBV5-5 and TRBJ1-2; D possibly corresponds to TRBD1 (5 bases). This CDR3 has 14 amino acids. Looked up from germline, CDR1 is SGHKS and CDR2 is YYEKEE (reference sequence). The CDR3 DNA sequence: TGTGTCAGCAGCTTGGGGGAGTGGAACTATGGCTACACCTTC. Amino acids: CVSSLGEWNYGYTF. Full variable domain (missing parts from reference TRBV5-5 and TRBJ1-2): DAGVTQSPTHLIKTRGQQVTLRCSPISGHKSVSWYQQVLGQGPQFIFQYYEKEERGRGNFPDRFSARQFPNYSSELNVNALLLGDSALYLCVSSLGEWNYGYTFGSGTRLTVV.

This clonotype occurred a few times. CDR3 bases: TGTGCCAGCAGTATGGGGGGGAGAATTCAGTACTTC. Encoded protein: CASSMGGRIQYF. V usage is TRBV7-2 and J usage is TRBJ2-4, with TRBD2 matching over 7 bases. The CDR3 has 12 residues. The germline V gene encodes CDR1 SGHTA and CDR2 FQGNSA. J gave up 10 bases and V 6 bases, and 6 bases lay outside the gene matches.